Here is one T cell receptor (beta chain) with its context. The table lists this clone with a count of one. What this receptor recognizes is not known. Base-call qualities are not available, and no considerably larger clone is one nucleotide away. Donors formed part of the validation cohort, which comprised fewer than 150 subjects and was distinct from the first cohort of some 700 subjects. V is cut back by 0 bases and J by 9 bases, with 5 bases in the junction unmatched. Based on the germline V gene, the CDR1 and CDR2 sequences are SGDLS and YYNGEE. CDR3 length: 15 amino acids, cysteine to phenylalanine. The sequence is cut down to CDR3 DNA, 45 bases in frame from base 1. This specimen belongs to a study of cytomegalovirus exposure and HLA in healthy donors (dated by TCRdb to 2015 to 2018). Regarding the study in general: According to a later analysis, the 110 or so validation repertoires were produced on the same platform as the 600 to 850 repertoires of the first cohort. The study was designed to test whether signatures of past pathogen exposure could be identified by cataloging public T cell receptors. Besides the first cohort of around 700 subjects, a separate validation cohort made up of over 95 different subjects was used. The study combined high-throughput TCR immunosequencing, statistical association of individual TCRs with disease status, and machine learning to predict cytomegalovirus infection status. Findings and caveats that apply to the study as a whole: The study gave a list of under 200 TCR beta chains associated with cytomegalovirus. In vitro tests confirmed that a few of the cytomegalovirus-associated TCR beta chains recognize cytomegalovirus antigens. Cytomegalovirus status was reported to be diagnosed by the classifier with high specificity and sensitivity in both the original and validation cohorts. A later analysis had no HLA typing for the validation cohort, so co-occurrence there was scored across all 110 or so repertoires. While some public TCRs were present in many individuals, most TCR sequences turned up only very rarely across donors. A later analysis found that TCRs clustered in the first cohort also tended to co-occur in the 120 or so validation repertoires, with about 94% of cluster scores above 0. According to the authors, the approach could potentially be generalized to other disease states and immunological phenotypes.

Library construction relied on the immunoSEQ multiplex PCR assay. The published analysis was carried out like this. A statistical classification framework was built for diagnosing cytomegalovirus status from the catalog of TCR beta chain sequences. The table was pulled from immuneACCESS by TCRdb, which kept in-frame rearrangements only. Such tables lose some clones; where checked, under half of the loss comes from unresolved V genes, and the rest has no known cause. V and J calls and clone size are copied from that table; D and trimming were computed from the DNA. The table for this sample lists 150,000 or so clones; around four fifths of them were counted only once. The ten largest clonotypes hold around 2.4% of the sample.

In this chain, TRBV9 is recombined with TRBJ2-2; TRBD1 agrees with 10 junctional bases. What was sequenced was PBMCs. This TCR derives from a young man in good health and CMV-seropositive. The encoded CDR3 is CASSVEDRGRRELFF. The DNA sequence is given as TGTGCCAGCAGCGTAGAAGACAGGGGGCGCAGGGAGCTGTTTTTT.